Listed below are T cell receptor beta chains from one sample, sequenced in a study of CD4 T cells in relation to SARS-CoV-2 and coronaviruses. What these receptors recognize is not known. Libraries were prepared by immunoSEQ multiplex PCR; TCRdb keeps only in-frame clonotypes and omits some of them. The sample has around 23,000 clones; more than 75% are singletons. Sequenced material: CD4+ T cells from PBMCs, cultured in vitro. The receptors shown here come from a human donor in good health. Each CDR3 is given with its conserved first and last residue. A D gene is named only where the DNA matches it firmly. Size values are once, few and many counts, or a class for expanded clones, and some rows have none.

TRBV3-1/TRBV3-2	TRBD1	TRBJ1-6	few	TGTGCCAGCAGCCAGGACAGGGGTAGCTCCTATAATTCACCCCTCCACTTT	CASSQDRGSSYNSPLHF
TRBV7-3	-	TRBJ2-1	once	TGTGCCAGCAGCTTAAGTATGAGGTCGCAGCAGTTCTTC	CASSLSMRSQQFF
TRBV11-2	-	TRBJ2-1	-	TGTGCCAGCAGCTTAACTGGGGGTCGTGGGGTGGGTGAGCAGTTCTTC	CASSLTGGRGVGEQFF
TRBV29-1	-	TRBJ1-2	-	TGCAGCGCGCGGGCACTTCTAGGCTATGGCTACACCTTC	CSARALLGYGYTF
TRBV2	-	TRBJ1-2	-	TGTGCCAGCGTTCTCACAGGGATCTATGGCTACACCTTC	CASVLTGIYGYTF
TRBV19	TRBD2	TRBJ2-7	-	TGTGCCAGTAGTATTTCGCTAGCGGGATCACCCTACGAGCAGTACTTC	CASSISLAGSPYEQYF
TRBV4-3	-	TRBJ2-7	-	TGCGCCAGCAGCCAAGCTAAGGGAATGGGCGAGCAGTACTTC	CASSQAKGMGEQYF
TRBV5-8	-	TRBJ2-5	few	TGTGCCAGCAGCCCCAAGGGACGTCAAGAGACCCAGTACTTC	CASSPKGRQETQYF
TRBV5-1	TRBD1	TRBJ2-7	-	TGCGCCAGCAGCTTGGCGGGACAGGTGGTTTACGAGCAGTACTTC	CASSLAGQVVYEQYF
TRBV7-2	TRBD1	TRBJ1-2	-	TGTGCCAGCAGCCCGAACGGACAGGGGGTAGGTGGCTACACCTTC	CASSPNGQGVGGYTF
TRBV18	-	TRBJ2-7	-	TGTGCCAGCTCACAGGGCGACCGGAGGGAGCAGTACTTC	CASSQGDRREQYF
TRBV3-1/TRBV3-2	TRBD1	TRBJ2-7	-	TGTGCCAGCAGCCAAGGGGAGACAGGGTCCTCAAGGCAGTACTTC	CASSQGETGSSRQYF
TRBV6-5	TRBD1	TRBJ1-3	once	TGTGCCAGCAGCCAAGACAGGGCTGGAAACACCATATATTTT	CASSQDRAGNTIYF
TRBV5-6	TRBD1	TRBJ1-3	-	TGTGCCAGCAGCGGCACAGGGGGCTATGGAAACACCATATATTTT	CASSGTGGYGNTIYF
TRBV5-1	-	TRBJ1-4	-	TGCGCCAGCCTGGACGAAAAACTGTTTTTT	CASLDEKLFF
TRBV5-1	-	TRBJ1-1	-	TGCGCCAGCAGCTTCGGGGTTATGGGCACTGAAGCTTTCTTT	CASSFGVMGTEAFF
TRBV5-6	TRBD2	TRBJ2-2	-	TGTGCCAGCAGCTTGGGGACTAGCGACACCGGGGAGCTGTTTTTT	CASSLGTSDTGELFF
TRBV11-2	-	TRBJ1-2	-	TGTGCCAGCAGCTTAGGGGTTCACGGGTTCTATGGCTACACCTTC	CASSLGVHGFYGYTF
TRBV3-1/TRBV3-2	-	TRBJ2-2	-	TGTGCCAGCAGCCAAGCGGGGGGCCCCTCTGTAGTTTTT	CASSQAGGPSVVF
TRBV12-3/TRBV12-4	-	TRBJ2-5	-	TGTGCCAGCAGACTTGGGCCTAAAGAGACCCAGTACTTC	CASRLGPKETQYF
TRBV4-1	TRBD1	TRBJ1-5	-	TGCGCCAGCAGCCAGAGACAGGGTCGGGCAGACAATCAGCCCCAGCATTTT	CASSQRQGRADNQPQHF
TRBV7-9	-	TRBJ2-3	-	TGTGCCAGCAGCTTAGCAGATACGCAGTATTTT	CASSLADTQYF
TRBV9	TRBD1	TRBJ2-3	-	TGTGCCAGCAGCGAACAGGGGGATACGCAGTATTTT	CASSEQGDTQYF
TRBV5-5	TRBD1	TRBJ2-4	-	TGTGCCAGCAGGCCGACAGGGGGCCACATTCAGTACTTC	CASRPTGGHIQYF
TRBV9	TRBD1	TRBJ2-2	few	TGTGCCAGCAGCGAAACAGGGGAAAACACCGGGGAGCTGTTTTTT	CASSETGENTGELFF
TRBV5-1	-	TRBJ1-1	-	TGCGCCAGCAGCTTGGACAGTCTGAACACTGAAGCTTTCTTT	CASSLDSLNTEAFF
TRBV11-2	TRBD2	TRBJ2-2	-	TGTGCCAGCATCCACGGGCGGGGGGGCACCGGGGAGCTGTTTTTT	CASIHGRGGTGELFF
TRBV6-6	TRBD1	TRBJ1-3	-	TGTGCCAGCAGTTACGGACAGGGCGGAAACACCATATATTTT	CASSYGQGGNTIYF
TRBV7-9	-	TRBJ2-5	-	TGTGCCAGCAGCAATTTGGGGGGAGAGACCCAGTACTTC	CASSNLGGETQYF
TRBV29-1	-	TRBJ2-5	-	TGCAGCGTCGGGGGTGCGGGGAGAGAGACCCAGTACTTC	CSVGGAGRETQYF
TRBV11-2	-	TRBJ2-5	-	TGTGCCAGCAGCAGAGACCGTCAAGAGACCCAGTACTTC	CASSRDRQETQYF
TRBV10-3	TRBD1	TRBJ1-1	-	TGTGCCATCAGTGAAAGGACAGGGAACACTGAAGCTTTCTTT	CAISERTGNTEAFF
TRBV7-2	TRBD1	TRBJ1-6	-	TGTGCCAGCAGCCAGGACAGGGCGGCCTATAATTCACCCCTCCACTTT	CASSQDRAAYNSPLHF
TRBV2	-	TRBJ2-1	-	TGTGCCAGCAGATGGCAGCTCGGGGGGCCTGAGCAGTTCTTC	CASRWQLGGPEQFF
TRBV6-2/TRBV6-3	-	TRBJ2-1	-	TGTGCCAGCAGCAAAGTAGGGGACCCCTCCTACAATGAGCAGTTCTTC	CASSKVGDPSYNEQFF
TRBV7-8	-	TRBJ2-7	-	TGTGCCAGCAGCCCACAAACCTGGCCGAGCTCCTACGAGCAGTACTTC	CASSPQTWPSSYEQYF
TRBV11-3	-	TRBJ2-2	-	TGTGCCAGCAGCTTAGATCTTCAGGGCAACACCGGGGAGCTGTTTTTT	CASSLDLQGNTGELFF
TRBV2	TRBD1	TRBJ1-5	-	TGTGCCAGCAGTGATAGAGGGGGCGGCAATCAGCCCCAGCATTTT	CASSDRGGGNQPQHF
TRBV5-1	-	TRBJ2-5	-	TGCGCCAGCAGCTTGGCCGACAGTTACCAAGAGACCCAGTACTTC	CASSLADSYQETQYF
TRBV10-2	-	TRBJ1-3	-	TGCGCCAGCAGTGCTGTATCTGGAAACACCATATATTTT	CASSAVSGNTIYF
TRBV27	-	TRBJ2-6	-	TGTGCCAGCAGTCAGACGTTTGGGGGAGGCTTCACCTCTGGGGCCAACGTCCTGACTTTC	CASSQTFGGGFTSGANVLTF
TRBV6-5	TRBD2	TRBJ2-5	-	TGTGCCAGCAGACCGAGCGGGAGGGCCAGGGAGACCCAGTACTTC	CASRPSGRARETQYF
TRBV4-3	-	TRBJ2-2	-	TGCGCCAGCAGCCTCATAGGGGGAGGGCGTTACACCGGGGAGCTGTTTTTT	CASSLIGGGRYTGELFF
TRBV4-1	-	TRBJ1-4	-	TGCGCCAGCAGCCGGGAGTACGAAAAACTGTTTTTT	CASSREYEKLFF
TRBV5-1	-	TRBJ2-7	-	TGCGCCAGCAGCCGTCGGAGCAGGGACGAGCAGTACTTC	CASSRRSRDEQYF
TRBV5-1	TRBD1	TRBJ2-1	-	TGCGCCAGCAGCTCGAGGACAGGGGCCCACAACAATGAGCAGTTCTTC	CASSSRTGAHNNEQFF
TRBV29-1	TRBD1	TRBJ1-4	once	TGCAGCGTTGAAGCCGGGACAGGGGATAATGAAAAACTGTTTTTT	CSVEAGTGDNEKLFF
TRBV6-6	-	TRBJ2-7	-	TGTGCCAGCAGTTACCCGCCGGACTCCTACGAGCAGTACTTC	CASSYPPDSYEQYF
TRBV7-2	TRBD2	TRBJ2-3	-	TGTGCCAGCAGCTTAGGGGCCGATAGCGGGGTTGATACGCAGTATTTT	CASSLGADSGVDTQYF
TRBV9	-	TRBJ2-2	-	TGTGCCAGCAGCGTAGTTGACAAGGACACCGGGGAGCTGTTTTTT	CASSVVDKDTGELFF
TRBV12-5	-	TRBJ2-1	-	TGTGCTAGTGTTCAAGGGCGGATTAGCTCCTACAATGAGCAGTTCTTC	CASVQGRISSYNEQFF
TRBV7-3	TRBD2	TRBJ2-1	-	TGTGCCAGCAGCCATCCTAGCGGGAGGGCCGATTACAATGAGCAGTTCTTC	CASSHPSGRADYNEQFF
TRBV6-2/TRBV6-3	TRBD1	TRBJ1-6	-	TGTGCCAGCAGTTACTCTGGGACAGACCCTGCTAATTCACCCCTCCACTTT	CASSYSGTDPANSPLHF
TRBV6-5	-	TRBJ2-2	few	TGTGCCAGCAGTCCCACCGGGGAGCTGTTTTTT	CASSPTGELFF
TRBV6-2/TRBV6-3	-	TRBJ1-4	-	TGTGCCAGCAGTTACTCGACTGGAACTAATGAAAAACTGTTTTTT	CASSYSTGTNEKLFF
TRBV6-1	TRBD1	TRBJ2-2	-	TGTGCCAGCAGTGATCTAACAGGACAGGGATGGCCCGGGGAGCTGTTTTTT	CASSDLTGQGWPGELFF
TRBV9	TRBD2	TRBJ2-3	-	TGTGCCAGCAGCGTCCGGACTAGCGGGGGGGCAGATACGCAGTATTTT	CASSVRTSGGADTQYF